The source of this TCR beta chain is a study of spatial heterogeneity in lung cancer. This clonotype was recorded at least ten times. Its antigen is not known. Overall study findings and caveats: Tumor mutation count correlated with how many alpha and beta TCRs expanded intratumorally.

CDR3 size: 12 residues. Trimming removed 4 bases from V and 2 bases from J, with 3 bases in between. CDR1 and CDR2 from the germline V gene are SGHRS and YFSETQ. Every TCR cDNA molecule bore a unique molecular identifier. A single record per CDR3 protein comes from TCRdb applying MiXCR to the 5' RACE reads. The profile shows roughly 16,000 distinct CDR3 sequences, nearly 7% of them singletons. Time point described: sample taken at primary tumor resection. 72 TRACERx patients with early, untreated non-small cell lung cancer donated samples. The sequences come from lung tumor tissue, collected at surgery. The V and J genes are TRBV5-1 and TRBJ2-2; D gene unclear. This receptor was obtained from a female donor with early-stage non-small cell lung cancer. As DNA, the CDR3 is TGCGCCAGCAGCCAAAACACCGGGGAGCTGTTTTTT. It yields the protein CASSQNTGELFF.